Presented here are 18 T cell receptor beta chains from one specimen sequenced in a study of T cells after yellow fever vaccination. MiXCR, run by TCRdb on the 5' RACE reads, gives a single entry per CDR3 protein. This table has about 69,000 distinct CDR3 sequences, approximately 5% appearing once. The specimen comprised CD4+ T cells sorted from PBMCs, sampled around 15 days after the first yellow fever vaccination. The receptors originated from a young man who received the YFV17D yellow fever vaccine.

This clonotype was seen many times. Written as DNA, the CDR3 is TGTGCCAGCAGTGACCCAGGACAGGGGAGGAATCAGCCCCAGCATTTT. Its protein product is CASSDPGQGRNQPQHF. This chain links TRBV6-1 with TRBJ1-5; 9 bases are a match to TRBD1. Germline V gene data show CDR1 as MNHNS and CDR2 as SASEGT. Trimming removed 3 bases from V and 4 bases from J; junction bases left unmatched: 7. The CDR3 consists of 16 residues.

This clonotype was found many times. The gene calls are TRBV4-3 and TRBJ2-7; D ambiguous. This CDR3 is built from 13 residues. Trimming stripped 1 base from V and 3 bases from J, with 7 bases between. In germline, CDR1 is LGHNA, CDR2 YSLEER. CDR3 in amino acids: CASSQAMDYEQYF. The CDR3 coding sequence is TGCGCCAGCAGCCAAGCCATGGACTACGAGCAGTACTTC.

This clonotype was counted at least ten times. The chain couples TRBV2 to TRBJ2-5; TRBD1 might be the D (5 bases). V lost 4 bases and J lost 3, with 12 bases in between. Germline V gene lookup returns CDR1 SNHLY and CDR2 FYNNEI. The CDR3 sequence is 14 residues long. This CDR3 is CASSGGRVKETQYF. The CDR3 DNA follows: TGTGCCAGCAGTGGAGGCAGGGTTAAAGAGACCCAGTACTTC.

The chain uses TRBV29-1 and TRBJ2-3; weak D call: TRBD1 (5 bases). The CDR3 loop spans 14 amino acids. V was trimmed by 4 bases and J by 5 bases, leaving 16 bases between them. Germline V gene sequence: CDR1 SQVTM, CDR2 ANQGSEA. For the CDR3, the DNA is TGCAGCGTTGTTACAGGACCGGTTATAGATACGCAGTATTTT. Translation gives CSVVTGPVIDTQYF.

There are many counts of this clonotype. The rearrangement links TRBV29-1 to TRBJ1-3, with TRBD1 as a possible D gene (6 bases). The CDR3 runs to 14 residues. CDR1 SQVTM and CDR2 ANQGSEA come from the germline V gene. With 4 bases removed from V and 4 bases from J, the gap between germline ends came to 14 bases. The CDR3 sequence is CSVAAGGGGNTIYF. For the CDR3, the DNA is TGCAGCGTTGCGGCTGGGGGCGGAGGAAACACCATATATTTT.

This clonotype was recorded a few times. The chain uses TRBV7-2 and TRBJ2-3; possibly TRBD2 for D (6 bases). Germline-derived CDR1 and CDR2 are SGHTA and FQGNSA. Trimming shortened V by 4 bases and J by 4 bases, and 18 bases separated the two germline ends. CDR3 size: 16 residues. This CDR3 is CASSSQGSGEPDTQYF. CDR3 DNA: TGTGCCAGCAGCTCCCAAGGATCGGGGGAGCCAGATACGCAGTATTTT.

This clonotype occurred many times. The V gene is TRBV4-1, the J gene TRBJ1-3; D unresolved. Germline values: CDR1 MGHRA, CDR2 YSYEKL. The CDR3 loop spans 17 amino acids. The V end lost 5 bases, the J end lost 0 bases, and 17 bases lay between the germline ends. CDR3 DNA sequence: TGCGCCAGCAGCTCGAAGTACAGCAGGAGCTCTGGAAACACCATATATTTT. It yields the protein CASSSKYSRSSGNTIYF.

In this sample, this clonotype turned up many times. V is TRBV24-1 and J is TRBJ2-2, with D unclear. CDR1 is KGHDR and CDR2 is SFDVKD in the germline V gene. V shed 4 bases and J shed 7 bases, with 12 bases lying between them. The CDR3 has 14 residues. The CDR3 sequence: CATSDEVGYGELFF. The CDR3 DNA reads as TGTGCCACCAGTGACGAAGTAGGGTACGGGGAGCTGTTTTTT.

This clonotype was seen repeatedly, ten times or more. The chain has TRBV3-1 and TRBJ2-5, with 9 bases fitting TRBD2. Trimming removed 1 base from V and 5 bases from J; junction bases left unmatched: 5. The CDR3 contains 15 residues. CDR1 and CDR2 (germline): LGHDT, YNNKEL (reference sequence). The CDR3 DNA is TGTGCCAGCAGCCAAGGGGGACTAGCCCTCGAGACCCAGTACTTC. This codes for CASSQGGLALETQYF.

This clonotype was seen ten or more times. The rearrangement uses TRBV4-1 and TRBJ1-2; 9 bases map to TRBD1. V shed 4 bases and J 3 bases; nucleotides not matched to a gene: 27. In germline, CDR1 is MGHRA, CDR2 YSYEKL. The CDR3 consists of 22 residues. The CDR3 DNA is TGCGCCAGCAGCCTAGCCGGATCCAAGACATCCTTAACAGGGGGCGTTTACTATGGCTACACCTTC. This encodes CASSLAGSKTSLTGGVYYGYTF.

This clonotype was seen at least ten times. In nucleotides, the CDR3 is TGTGCCAGCAGTGAATTTTTCGGAACAGATACGCAGTATTTT. It translates to CASSEFFGTDTQYF. The chain couples TRBV25-1 to TRBJ2-3; D is unresolved. Per germline, CDR1 MGHDK and CDR2 SYGVNS. Trimming left V 1 base short and J 3 bases short, with 8 bases between. The CDR3 sequence is 14 residues long.

This clonotype was observed at least ten times. The chain has TRBV2 and TRBJ1-4; TRBD1 might be the D (6 bases). The CDR3 runs 13 residues. V was cut by 8 bases and J by 10 bases, with 17 bases left in between. CDR1 is SNHLY, CDR2 FYNNEI, per germline. The CDR3 sequence is CASLGAEGGKLFF. In DNA form, the CDR3 reads TGTGCCAGCCTGGGGGCAGAAGGAGGAAAACTGTTTTTT.

In its sample, this clonotype was seen many times. CDR3 protein: CASSLRPSYTEAFF. The CDR3 DNA sequence: TGTGCCAGCAGTCTCAGGCCCTCGTACACTGAAGCTTTCTTT. The chain combines TRBV7-9 with TRBJ1-1; D not certain. The CDR3 is 14 residues long. Germline values: CDR1 SEHNR, CDR2 FQNEAQ (reference sequence). V shed 6 bases and J shed 3 bases, with 14 bases lying between them.

Turning to this clonotype: Possible read error: a much larger clone is one base away. The chain employs TRBV20-1 and TRBJ1-2; D is unclear. CDR1 is DFQATT and CDR2 is SNEGSKA in the germline V gene (reference sequence). CDR3 length equals 11 residues. In DNA form, the CDR3 reads TGCAGTGCAAAAACCCACGGGATCTACTCCTTC. Translation: CSAKTHGIYSF.

This clonotype has at least ten counts. V is TRBV5-1 and J is TRBJ2-1, with D perhaps TRBD1 (5 bases). The CDR3 is made up of 15 amino acids. The V end lost 0 bases, the J end lost 4 bases, and 11 bases lay between the germline ends. Germline CDR1 reads SGHRS; CDR2 reads YFSETQ. The CDR3 protein is CASSLGQPMYNEQFF. DNA of the CDR3: TGCGCCAGCAGCTTGGGACAGCCGATGTACAATGAGCAGTTCTTC.

The chain employs TRBV30 and TRBJ2-3; 9 nucleotides match TRBD2. Germline trimming cut 1 base from V and 9 bases from J; bases unmatched to any gene: 8. CDR1 GTSNPN and CDR2 SVGIG come from the germline V gene (reference sequence). The CDR3 consists of 14 residues. CDR3 in DNA: TGTGCCTGGAGTGCATCCTCCCTAGCGGGGACGCAGTATTTT. The encoded protein is CAWSASSLAGTQYF.

This clonotype came up many times. The chain carries TRBV7-8 and TRBJ2-3; 7 bases are shared with TRBD1. Trimming removed 2 bases from V and 3 bases from J; junction bases left unmatched: 20. The CDR3 is 20 residues long. Germline CDR1 SGHVS, CDR2 FQNEAQ. The CDR3 coding sequence is TGTGCCAGCAGCTTAATTCGGTTATGGGGACAGCCCCGGGTAACAGATACGCAGTATTTT. This codes for CASSLIRLWGQPRVTDTQYF.

The chain links TRBV7-9 to TRBJ2-1, with TRBD2 matching over 13 bases. The CDR3 totals 16 residues. Germline CDR1 SEHNR, CDR2 FQNEAQ (reference sequence). V was pared by 3 bases and J by 4 bases, with 3 bases of the junction left unmatched. Here the CDR3 DNA reads TGTGCCAGCAGCTTTCCGGGACTAGCGGGATACAATGAGCAGTTCTTC. Its translation: CASSFPGLAGYNEQFF.